Below, one TCR beta chain is given with its context. This entry comes from a study of PD-L1 blockade in urothelial cancer. V trimming: 2 bases; J trimming: 5 bases; junction bases outside the gene matches: 7. CDR1 and CDR2 (germline): MGHRA, YSYEKL. The CDR3 covers 15 residues. A spike-in of synthetic TCR analog templates was added to each PCR. Method: immunoSEQ multiplex PCR; TCRdb's copy keeps in-frame clones and lacks some. The table shows tens of thousands of clones, with 84% occurring only once. Time point meaning: pretreatment peripheral blood. Per patient, between 1 and 8 samples were collected at pretreatment and on-treatment time points.

Sequenced here: PBMCs, sampled around atezolizumab (anti-PD-L1) treatment. The V and J genes are TRBV4-1 and TRBJ2-5; 8 bases are shared with TRBD1. This sequence originates from a woman in her seventies with urothelial cancer. CDR3 bases: TGCGCCAGCAGCCAACTTCAGGGGGCTGGGGAGACCCAGTACTTC. Protein sequence: CASSQLQGAGETQYF.